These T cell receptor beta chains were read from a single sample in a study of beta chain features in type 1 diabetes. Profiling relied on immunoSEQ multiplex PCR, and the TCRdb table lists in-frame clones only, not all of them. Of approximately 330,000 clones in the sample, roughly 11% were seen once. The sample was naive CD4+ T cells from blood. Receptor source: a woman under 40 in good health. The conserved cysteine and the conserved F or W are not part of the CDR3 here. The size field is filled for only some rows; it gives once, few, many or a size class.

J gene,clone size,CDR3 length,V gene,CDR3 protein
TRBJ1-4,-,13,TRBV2,ASSDGRQGHEKLF
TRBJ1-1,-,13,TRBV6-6,ASSYPWTANTEAF
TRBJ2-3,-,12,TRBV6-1,ASRGEVSTGTQY
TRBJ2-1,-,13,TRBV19,ASSIAGTSGNEQF
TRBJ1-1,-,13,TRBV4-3,ASSQDIKGVTEAF
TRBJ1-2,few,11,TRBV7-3,ASSLENTYGYT
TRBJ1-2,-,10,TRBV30,AWSGGDYGYT
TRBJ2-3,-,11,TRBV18,ASSPGGTDTQY
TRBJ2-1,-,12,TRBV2,ASGWDSSYNEQF
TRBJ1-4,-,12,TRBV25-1,ASSEGGINEKLF
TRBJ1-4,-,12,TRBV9,ASSPGGTGEKLF
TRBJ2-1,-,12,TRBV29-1,SIKKRSSYNEQF
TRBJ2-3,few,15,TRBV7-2,ASSLKGQREITDTQY
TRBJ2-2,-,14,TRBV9,ASSVDSSGNTGELF
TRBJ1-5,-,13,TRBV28,ASSFADRRYQPQH
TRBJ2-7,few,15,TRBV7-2,ASSLKTSGAAIYEQY
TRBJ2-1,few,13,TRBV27,ASTNLQSSYNEQF
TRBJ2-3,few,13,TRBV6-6,ASSYKAGDTDTQY
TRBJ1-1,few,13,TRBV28,ASIEQGALGTEAF
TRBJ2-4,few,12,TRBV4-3,ASSQTTGSDIQY
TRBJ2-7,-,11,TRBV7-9,ASSSGMGSEQY
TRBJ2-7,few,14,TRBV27,ASGGPTGTDSYEQY
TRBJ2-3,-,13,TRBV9,ASSVAWRRTDTQY
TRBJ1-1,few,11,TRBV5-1,ASSSQYSSEAF
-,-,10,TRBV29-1,SVRDFQYEQY
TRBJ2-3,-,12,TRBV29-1,SVTGLAGADTQY
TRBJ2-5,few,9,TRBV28,ASTSQETQY
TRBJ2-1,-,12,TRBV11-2,ASSLVPDYNEQF
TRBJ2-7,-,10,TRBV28,ASSRRSYEQY
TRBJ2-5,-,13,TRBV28,ASSLNIGGTETQY
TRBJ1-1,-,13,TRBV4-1,ASSQARTGITEAF
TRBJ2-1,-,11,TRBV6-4,ASSVQGAGEQF
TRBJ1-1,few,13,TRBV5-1,ASSLPGQGNTEAF
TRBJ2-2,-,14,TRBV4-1,ASSQGHRGGTGELF
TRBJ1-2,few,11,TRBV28,ASGQGANYGYT
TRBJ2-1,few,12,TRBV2,ASSGASGDNEQF
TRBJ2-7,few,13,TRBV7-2,ASSLPGLGPHEQY
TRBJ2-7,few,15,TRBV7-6,ASSLGGTSGSSYEQY
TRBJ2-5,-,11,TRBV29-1,SGTGTGVETQY
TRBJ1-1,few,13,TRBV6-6,ASSYGQNMNTEAF
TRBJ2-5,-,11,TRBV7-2,ASSKTGEETQY
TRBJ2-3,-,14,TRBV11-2,ASSLVAGTSTDTQY
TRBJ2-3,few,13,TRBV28,ASHSGAGGTDTQY
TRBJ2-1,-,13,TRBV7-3,ASREATGGKDEQF
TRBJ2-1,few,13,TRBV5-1,ASSPLQGKYNEQF
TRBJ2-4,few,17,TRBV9,ASSAGLAGGSLAKNIQY
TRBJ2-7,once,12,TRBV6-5,ASRQAGGGDEQY
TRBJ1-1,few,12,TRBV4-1,ASSQEQGFTEAF
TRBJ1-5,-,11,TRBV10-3,AISESKAQPQH